Listed here is a single T cell receptor (beta chain). Its recognized antigen is unknown. Per-nucleotide qualities are absent, and no much larger clonotype sits a single base away. This specimen belongs to a study of blood T cell repertoires in COVID-19 (dated by TCRdb to about 2020). A note on the overall study: The collaborator samples originated in the United States, Italy and Spain and spanned the acute and convalescent phases of COVID-19. HLA class I and class II types, where available, came from metadata supplied by the sample provider rather than from assay-based typing. Sample metadata almost always included a de-identified subject ID, COVID-19 status, age in years and sex. The prospective study material was composed of cDNA or gDNA derived from T cells, B-cell-depleted T cells, or PBMCs. Deeply sampled blood TCRbeta repertoires from subjects exposed to, actively infected with, or recovered from COVID-19 were included in the dataset. The repertoires were released in a freely available public database meant as a resource for research on the immune response to SARS-CoV-2. Samples were obtained from the ongoing ImmuneRACE study (first 160 participants) and from approximately 1,200 subjects provided by 6 global collaborators.

From its cysteine to its phenylalanine, the CDR3 spans 15 amino acids. Only CDR3 DNA is held: 45 bases, read in frame from base 1. Unmatched junction bases come to 4, with V trimmed by 1 base and J by 7 bases. CDR1 and CDR2, looked up from the germline V gene, are MNHEY and SVGEGT. The research as a whole found: The quantity of clinical and demographic metadata differed by source and by participant and was supplied without curation.

TCRbeta CDR3 regions were amplified from genomic DNA by means of the immunoSEQ Assay, a bias-controlled multiplex PCR. The published analysis was carried out like this. The number of nucleated cells in each sample was estimated by amplification of reference gene primers within the assay. To quantify the absolute abundance of each unique TCRbeta CDR3 rearrangement, sequence reads were collapsed and filtered. For each sample, productive Simpson clonality was calculated as the square root of Simpson's diversity index over productive rearrangements. In its TCRdb copy, this immuneACCESS table keeps in-frame sequences only and misses some clones. Where compared with another copy, unresolved V genes explain less than half of these, and the others have no known cause. Clone size and the V and J calls come from that table; the DNA yielded D and trimming. The sample table contains about 220,000 clones; only one count was recorded for more than 65% of them. The ten most abundant clones make up 3.6% of the sample.

Whole blood was collected in K2EDTA tubes by collaborating institutions according to the institutions' own protocols. For TCRbeta analysis, collaborators shipped samples in one of three forms: frozen whole blood, isolated PBMCs, or DNA extracted from either of those sample types. The sample consisted of peripheral blood. The chain was built from TRBV6-2 or TRBV6-3 and TRBJ2-1, and 10 junction bases match TRBD2. The receptor was derived from an elderly woman with acute or convalescent COVID-19. The nucleotide sequence reads TGTGCCAGCAGTTACTTAGCGGGGGGTGGTAATGAGCAGTTCTTC. Its translation reads: CASSYLAGGGNEQFF.